The 3 T cell receptor beta chains reported below all come from one sample, sequenced in a study of CD8 T cells in Susac syndrome. RNA totalling roughly 0.5 to 1 ug underwent reverse transcription with random hexamers. TCRdb used MiXCR to reprocess the immunoSEQ multiplex PCR reads, holding one entry per CDR3 protein. The sample lists some 96,000 distinct CDR3 sequences; 95% were seen once. What was sequenced was CD8+ T cells from PBMCs. The receptors derive from a human donor with Susac syndrome.

The CDR3 DNA follows: TGTGCCAGCAGCCAAGATCGTGGCAGGGCCTCCTATAATTCACCCCTCCACTTT. It codes for CASSQDRGRASYNSPLHF. V is TRBV4-2 and J is TRBJ1-6, with D maybe TRBD1 (5 bases). V lost 0 bases, J lost 0 bases, and 12 bases lay in between. The CDR3 runs to 18 residues. Germline V gene lookup returns CDR1 LGHNA and CDR2 YNFKEQ.

The chain recombines TRBV27 with TRBJ2-4; D could derive from TRBD1 or TRBD2 (5 bases each). Germline V gene lookup returns CDR1 MNHEY and CDR2 SMNVEV (reference sequence). CDR3 length: 17 amino acids. V was shortened by 6 bases and J by 4 bases, with 22 bases between the two germline ends. The CDR3 DNA reads TGTGCCAGCAGCAATTGGGGTGCAGGGAGTCTAAAAAACATTCAGTACTTC. Its translation is CASSNWGAGSLKNIQYF.

The chain has TRBV4-1 and TRBJ1-1; 9 bases line up with TRBD1. Germline V gene data show CDR1 as MGHRA and CDR2 as YSYEKL. The CDR3 length is 14 residues. The V gene end was trimmed by 1 base and the J gene end by 10 bases; junction bases not matched to a gene: 7. The CDR3: CASSQAGPGQGAFF. CDR3 nucleotide sequence: TGCGCCAGCAGCCAAGCCGGACCGGGACAGGGAGCTTTCTTT.